Described below is a single T cell receptor beta chain sequence and its context. What it binds is not known. This record comes from a study of cytomegalovirus exposure and HLA in healthy donors. Study results and caveats: TCR clusters originating in the first cohort tended to co-occur in the roughly 120 validation repertoires, according to a later analysis.

J lost 8 bases, V lost 2 bases, and 15 bases had no gene match. The CDR3 runs to 16 residues. Germline CDR1 GTSNPN, CDR2 SVGIG (reference sequence). Only in-frame clones appear in the TCRdb table, and some are missing; sequencing was by immunoSEQ multiplex PCR. This sample has 150,000 to 200,000 clones, with approximately 84% found just once. This TCR was sampled from a man aged 18 to 29 in good health and CMV-seropositive. The sample was PBMCs. The V gene is TRBV30, the J gene TRBJ1-2, with TRBD1 identical over 9 bases. Here the CDR3 DNA reads TGTGCCTGGAGTAGATTGGGGGTGACAGGGGGAGGCGGCTACACCTTC. Its protein product is CAWSRLGVTGGGGYTF. The variable domain in full, with the rest retrieved from reference TRBV30 and TRBJ1-2, is SQTIHQWPATLVQPVGSPLSLECTVEGTSNPNLYWYRQAAGRGLQLLFYSVGIGQISSEVPQNLSASRPQDRQFILSSKKLLLSDSGFYLCAWSRLGVTGGGGYTFGSGTRLTVV.